The TCR beta chain under discussion was sequenced for a study of blood T cell repertoires in COVID-19. The repertoire was sequenced with immunoSEQ multiplex PCR; TCRdb's copy has only in-frame clones and lacks some. The sample contains about 250,000 clones, about four fifths of which appear only once. Per germline, CDR1 SGHRS and CDR2 YFSETQ. Deletions cut 0 bases from V and 3 bases from J, with 10 bases between. CDR3 length: 14 residues. This clone showed up just a few times. This chain links TRBV5-1 with TRBJ2-7; D may be TRBD1 (6 bases). The sequencing sample was made of peripheral blood. The receptor comes from a woman in her 70s with acute or convalescent COVID-19. The CDR3 DNA is TGCGCCAGCAGCTTGGATGGGGGCAGCTACGAGCAGTACTTC. This sequence encodes CASSLDGGSYEQYF.